Following are 19 T cell receptor beta chains from one sample sequenced in a study of cytomegalovirus exposure and HLA in healthy donors. This PCR relied on a set of 60 Vbeta primers and 13 Jbeta primers. Repertoires were generated with immunoSEQ multiplex PCR, while TCRdb's copy carries only in-frame clones and drops some. This sample has some 200,000 clones, with around a tenth found just once. Sequencing used PBMCs. These TCRs come from a woman under 40 in good health and CMV-seropositive.

The V gene is TRBV5-6, the J gene TRBJ1-4; D call uncertain. The CDR3 spans 15 residues. Germline V CDR1 and CDR2: SGHDT, YYEEEE. V was shortened by 1 base and J by 6 bases, with 13 bases between the two germline ends. The CDR3 loop is CASSLSGISDEKLFF. The CDR3, as DNA: TGTGCCAGCAGCTTGTCCGGGATTTCCGATGAAAAACTGTTTTTT.

V and J are TRBV9 and TRBJ2-3, with D unresolved. Germline CDR1 SGDLS, CDR2 YYNGEE. V lost 3 bases and J 2 bases, leaving 10 bases between the germline ends. The CDR3 runs to 14 residues. The CDR3 DNA follows: TGTGCCAGCAGCGCGCGATCAAACACAGATACGCAGTATTTT. Amino acids: CASSARSNTDTQYF.

This clone appeared a few times. The rearrangement links TRBV29-1 to TRBJ2-2; 7 positions match TRBD1. V was pared by 0 bases and J by 4 bases, with 8 bases of the junction left unmatched. This CDR3 comprises 16 residues. Germline CDR1 and CDR2: SQVTM and ANQGSEA. CDR3 amino acids: CSVEDETGQTTGELFF. For the CDR3, the DNA is TGCAGCGTTGAAGACGAGACAGGGCAAACCACCGGGGAGCTGTTTTTT.

The rearrangement links TRBV28 to TRBJ2-7; a weak D match, TRBD2 (6 bases). The CDR3 consists of 14 residues. Germline loops: CDR1 MDHEN, CDR2 SYDVKM. V was shortened by 3 bases and J by 6 bases, with 15 bases between the two germline ends. The CDR3 loop reads CASSLDGSSCEQYF. The CDR3 DNA follows: TGTGCCAGCAGTTTGGACGGGAGTTCGTGCGAGCAGTACTTC.

This clone was observed a few times. This chain uses TRBV4-2 with TRBJ2-1; 8 positions agree with TRBD2. Per germline, CDR1 LGHNA and CDR2 YNFKEQ. The CDR3 extends over 16 amino acids. Trimming took 1 base from V and 6 from J; bases not matched to a gene: 8. The CDR3, as DNA: TGTGCCAGCAGCCAAGTTTCGGGAGGGCCAAGCAATGAGCAGTTCTTC. Its translation is CASSQVSGGPSNEQFF.

This clone has more than one count but fewer than ten. The chain recombines TRBV7-9 with TRBJ2-1; possibly TRBD1 for D (5 bases). The CDR3 extends over 13 amino acids. The germline V gene encodes CDR1 SEHNR and CDR2 FQNEAQ (reference sequence). The V and J ends lost 5 bases and 5 bases respectively, with 10 bases between them. The CDR3 DNA sequence: TGTGCCAGCAGCCGGGCAGGGAACAATGAGCAGTTCTTC. This codes for CASSRAGNNEQFF.

In regard to this clone: At the DNA level, this CDR3 is encoded by other sequences in the same sample as well. This chain links TRBV5-4 with TRBJ1-2; 8 bases map to TRBD1. The CDR3 runs 14 residues. J gave up 0 bases and V 5 bases, and 3 bases lay outside the gene matches. The V gene's germline CDR1 is SGHNT and CDR2 YYREEE (reference sequence). This chain's CDR3 is CASSLQGANYGYTF. CDR3 nucleotide sequence: TGTGCCAGCAGTCTACAGGGGGCTAACTATGGCTACACCTTC.

The table lists this clone with a few counts. In DNA, the CDR3 is TGCGCCAGCAGCTCCGGACCTGTGACGGGGATTGAAAAACTGTTTTTT. It yields the protein CASSSGPVTGIEKLFF. The chain employs TRBV5-1 and TRBJ1-4; no clear D. This CDR3 has 16 amino acids. Between the trimmed V and J ends, which lost 3 bases and 7 bases, there was a span of 19 bases. CDR1 and CDR2 (germline): SGHRS, YFSETQ.

J is TRBJ2-3 and V is TRBV7-6; TRBD2 matches at 9 bases. CDR3 length: 14 amino acids. Unmatched junction bases numbered 4, after V lost 4 bases and J lost 5 bases. In germline, CDR1 is SGHVS, CDR2 FNYEAQ. CDR3 coding DNA: TGTGCCAGCAGCTCAGCGGGAGGAGTAGATACGCAGTATTTT. It specifies CASSSAGGVDTQYF.

The chain employs TRBV5-6 and TRBJ2-2, with TRBD1 matching 8 bases. The length of the CDR3 is 13 residues. Trimming took 5 bases from V and 6 from J; bases not matched to a gene: 3. Germline V gene lookup returns CDR1 SGHDT and CDR2 YYEEEE. As DNA, the CDR3 is TGTGCCAGCAGGTACAGGGGGGCCGGGGAGCTGTTTTTT. The encoded protein is CASRYRGAGELFF.

V usage is TRBV9 and J usage is TRBJ2-5; D uncertain. The ends were cut back, 1 base at V and 1 base at J, with 11 bases in the middle. The CDR3 is made up of 15 amino acids. The germline gives CDR1 SGDLS, CDR2 YYNGEE. The CDR3 nucleotides are TGTGCCAGCAGCGTATCTCAGCGCCCCCAAGAGACCCAGTACTTC. Translation gives CASSVSQRPQETQYF. The complete variable domain, with remaining parts taken from reference TRBV9 and TRBJ2-5, reads DSGVTQTPKHLITATGQRVTLRCSPRSGDLSVYWYQQSLDQGLQFLIQYYNGEERAKGNILERFSAQQFPDLHSELNLSSLELGDSALYFCASSVSQRPQETQYFGPGTRLLVL.

In its sample, this clone was seen a few times. In the same sample, other DNA sequences code for this CDR3. The chain couples TRBV19 to TRBJ1-5; maybe TRBD1 (6 bases). CDR1 and CDR2 from the germline V gene are LNHDA and SQIVND (reference sequence). V was trimmed by 1 base and J by 2 bases, leaving 9 bases between them. The length of the CDR3 is 15 residues. Here the CDR3 reads CASSIAGGGNQPQHF. In nucleotides, the CDR3 is TGTGCCAGTAGTATAGCGGGGGGCGGCAATCAGCCCCAGCATTTT.

The chain employs TRBV28 and TRBJ1-2; 12 nucleotides line up with TRBD1. Per germline, CDR1 MDHEN and CDR2 SYDVKM. The CDR3 runs to 15 residues. J lost 6 bases, V lost 4 bases, and 6 bases had no gene match. The CDR3 is CASSSPGQGAHGYTF. The CDR3 nucleotides are TGTGCCAGCAGTTCTCCGGGACAGGGGGCTCATGGCTACACCTTC.

This clone turned up a few times. The chain links TRBV2 to TRBJ2-5, with D maybe TRBD1 (6 bases). This CDR3 contains 13 residues. Germline CDR1 and CDR2: SNHLY and FYNNEI. The ends were cut back, 6 bases at V and 3 bases at J, with 11 bases in the middle. The CDR3 DNA reads as TGTGCCAGCAGAGCCCCAGGGGAAGAGACCCAGTACTTC. Residues: CASRAPGEETQYF.

This clone was observed a handful of times. This chain joins TRBV11-2 and TRBJ1-2, with unresolved D. V lost 5 bases and J lost 1, with 11 bases in between. The CDR3 runs 14 residues. The germline gives CDR1 SGHAT, CDR2 FQNNGV. CDR3 DNA sequence: TGTGCCAGCAGCCACCCAGGACTTAACTATGGCTACACCTTC. Encoded protein: CASSHPGLNYGYTF.

This rearrangement joins TRBV14 to TRBJ2-5; weak D call: TRBD1 (6 bases). V lost 5 bases to trimming and J lost 5 bases, with 15 bases between them. The CDR3 totals 14 residues. The V gene's germline CDR1 is SGHDN and CDR2 FVKESK. This chain's CDR3 is CASSFTGWGETQYF. The CDR3, as DNA: TGTGCCAGCAGCTTCACAGGGTGGGGCGAGACCCAGTACTTC.

The chain couples TRBV5-4 to TRBJ2-3; D ambiguous. The CDR3 sequence is 18 residues long. The germline V gene has CDR1 SGHNT and CDR2 YYREEE (reference sequence). The germline V and J ends were trimmed by 3 bases and 2 bases, with 22 bases remaining between them. CDR3: CASSSTLKSEDNTDTQYF. CDR3 coding DNA: TGTGCCAGCAGCTCGACGCTAAAGAGCGAGGATAACACAGATACGCAGTATTTT.

This clone has just a few counts. This rearrangement joins TRBV7-9 to TRBJ2-7; TRBD2 agrees at 13 bases. The CDR3 covers 15 residues. CDR1 is SEHNR and CDR2 is FQNEAQ in the germline V gene (reference sequence). The V segment lost 5 bases and the J segment 5 bases; nucleotides outside the gene matches: 6. In nucleotides, the CDR3 is TGTGCCAGCAGCCGGACTAGCGGGAGCAGGAACGAGCAGTACTTC. Translating gives CASSRTSGSRNEQYF. Filled out from reference TRBV7-9 and TRBJ2-7, the complete variable domain reads DTGVSQNPRHKITKRGQNVTFRCDPISEHNRLYWYRQTLGQGPEFLTYFQNEAQLEKSRLLSDRFSAERPKGSFSTLEIQRTEQGDSAMYLCASSRTSGSRNEQYFGPGTRLTVT.

This clone was seen only a few times. The rearrangement uses TRBV6-5 and TRBJ2-5, with 7 nucleotides matching TRBD1. With 0 bases clipped from V and 2 bases from J, the junction kept 3 bases outside the gene matches. CDR3 size: 15 residues. Germline CDR1 is MNHEY and CDR2 is SVGAGI. CDR3 loop: CASSYSRQGQETQYF. CDR3 in DNA: TGTGCCAGCAGTTACTCGAGACAGGGTCAAGAGACCCAGTACTTC.